This TCR beta chain was obtained from a study of molecular identifiers for immune sequencing clone quantification. Study-wide results and limits: Beyond 20 RNA copies, clones held over 99% of effector molecules, compared with under 1% in naive cells. Barcode collisions between identical TCR molecules could shrink estimates of highly expanded clone sizes.

Naive CD8 libraries used about 19,000 to 1,000,000 sorted cells and 10%, 30% or 50% RNA. Naive CD8 T cells were sorted, and the gate applied was CD8+CD4-CCR7+CD45RA+. TCRdb analysed the PCR reads with MiXCR anew, one entry per CDR3 protein. Of over 550,000 distinct CDR3 sequences in the sample, around 25% were seen once. The CDR3 has 14 amino acids. Trimming removed 0 bases from V and 2 bases from J, with 8 bases in between. Germline values: CDR1 SGDLS, CDR2 YYNGEE. This clonotype was observed a few times. Its antigen is undetermined. The sequencing sample was made of naive CD8+ T cells from blood, with Jurkat cell RNA spiked in. Subset: FACS-sorted CD8+CD4-CCR7+CD45RA+ naive T cells. The sequence came from a human donor in good health. Some libraries in this study had Jurkat cell RNA spiked in. The chain is built from TRBV9 and TRBJ2-5; unclear D gene. The CDR3 loop is CASSVAYGQETQYF. CDR3 nucleotide sequence: TGTGCCAGCAGCGTAGCCTATGGACAAGAGACCCAGTACTTC.